The 3 T cell receptor beta chains below come from one sample, sequenced in a study of regulatory T cells in long-lasting Graves disease (dated by TCRdb to the early 2020s). This specimen's time point label, interpreted: persistent/refractory GD, antithyroid drugs over 5 years with positive TRAb. For both TCR sequencing and RNA sequencing, RNA was extracted from PBMCs in TRIzol. Library preparation was by multiplex PCR. This sample was sequenced with an Illumina HiSeq 4000. To build TCR beta libraries, CDR3 regions were amplified by Arm-PCR using iRepertoire HTBI primers. Using fastp at Q25 and MiXCR, TCRdb reprocessed the public reads and kept productive beta chains. Every entry covers one CDR3 protein and lists the most common genes and DNA from its rows. This sample is represented by roughly 500,000 distinct CDR3 sequences; around a fifth of them were singletons. Less than 15% of the sample goes to the ten largest clones.

The source was peripheral blood mononuclear cells (PBMCs), collected when the disease was refractory, from a patient treated with antithyroid drugs. The receptors shown here come from a female donor with Graves disease.

The chain is built from TRBV20-1 and TRBJ1-6; D is possibly TRBD1 (5 bases). Germline loops: CDR1 DFQATT, CDR2 SNEGSKA (reference sequence). This CDR3 is 14 amino acids long. Trimming shortened V by 3 bases and J by 7 bases, and 13 bases separated the two germline ends. CDR3 in amino acids: CSASPQGVNSPLHF. In DNA form, the CDR3 reads TGCAGTGCTAGCCCCCAGGGAGTGAATTCACCCCTCCACTTT.

This chain links TRBV7-2 with TRBJ1-1, with a tentative D call TRBD1 (5 bases). The CDR3 contains 15 residues. Germline V lookup: CDR1 SGHTA, CDR2 FQGNSA. The V end lost 6 bases, the J end lost 1 base, and 15 bases lay between the germline ends. Written as DNA, the CDR3 is TGTGCCAGCAGAAATTGGGGCGGGGCGAACACTGAAGCTTTCTTT. Translating gives CASRNWGGANTEAFF.

This clonotype has at least ten counts. The J gene is TRBJ2-7, the V gene TRBV20-1; unclear D gene. The germline V gene has CDR1 DFQATT and CDR2 SNEGSKA (reference sequence). The V gene lost 1 base and the J gene lost 0 bases, with 7 bases spanning the gap. There are 13 residues in the CDR3. CDR3 DNA: TGCAGTGCTAGAGGTTTAGACTCCTACGAGCAGTACTTC. This encodes CSARGLDSYEQYF.